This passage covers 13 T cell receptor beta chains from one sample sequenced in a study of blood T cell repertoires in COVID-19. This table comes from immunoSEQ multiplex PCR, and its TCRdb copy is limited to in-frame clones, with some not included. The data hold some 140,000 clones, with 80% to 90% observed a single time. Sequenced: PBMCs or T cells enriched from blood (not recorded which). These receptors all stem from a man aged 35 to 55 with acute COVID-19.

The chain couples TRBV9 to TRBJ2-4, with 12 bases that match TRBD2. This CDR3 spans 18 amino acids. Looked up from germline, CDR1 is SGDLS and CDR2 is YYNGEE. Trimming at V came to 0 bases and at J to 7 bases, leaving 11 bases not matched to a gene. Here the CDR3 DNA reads TGTGCCAGCAGCGTAGAGACACTTGGACTAGCGGGATATAACATTCAGTACTTC. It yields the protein CASSVETLGLAGYNIQYF.

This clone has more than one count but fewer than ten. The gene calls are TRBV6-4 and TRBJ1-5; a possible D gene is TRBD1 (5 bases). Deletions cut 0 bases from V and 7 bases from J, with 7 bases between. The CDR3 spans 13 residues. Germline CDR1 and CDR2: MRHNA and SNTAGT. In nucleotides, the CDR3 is TGTGCCAGCAGTGACTCGGAGGGGCAGCCCCAGCATTTT. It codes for CASSDSEGQPQHF.

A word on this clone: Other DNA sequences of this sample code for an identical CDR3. This chain's CDR3 is CASSQDEGGYTF. In DNA, the CDR3 is TGTGCCAGCAGCCAAGACGAGGGCGGCTACACCTTC. The rearrangement joins TRBV3-1 (or the pseudogene TRBV3-2) to TRBJ1-2; unclear D gene. The CDR3 totals 12 residues. CDR1 LGHDT and CDR2 YNNKEL come from the germline V gene (reference sequence). Trimming took 0 bases from V and 8 from J, leaving 7 bases between them.

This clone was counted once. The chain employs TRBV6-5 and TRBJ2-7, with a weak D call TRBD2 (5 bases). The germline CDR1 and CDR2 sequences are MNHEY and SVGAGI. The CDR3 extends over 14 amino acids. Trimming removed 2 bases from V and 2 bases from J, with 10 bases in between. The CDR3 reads CASSYAGTTYEQYF. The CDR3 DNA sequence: TGTGCCAGCAGTTACGCGGGTACTACCTACGAGCAGTACTTC.

CDR3 in DNA: TGTGCCAGCAGAATACCGGGACAGGGTGGCACCTTC. This translates into CASRIPGQGGTF. The rearrangement uses TRBV6-5 and TRBJ1-2, with TRBD1 identical over 9 bases. Germline CDR1 reads MNHEY; CDR2 reads SVGAGI. The CDR3 is made up of 12 amino acids. The ends lost 6 bases at V and 13 bases at J; junction bases unmatched: 9.

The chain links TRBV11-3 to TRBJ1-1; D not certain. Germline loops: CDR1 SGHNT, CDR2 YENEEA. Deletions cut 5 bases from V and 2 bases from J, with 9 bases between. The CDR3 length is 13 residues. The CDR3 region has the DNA TGTGCCAGCAGCAAAGACTCAAACACTGAAGCTTTCTTT. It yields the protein CASSKDSNTEAFF.

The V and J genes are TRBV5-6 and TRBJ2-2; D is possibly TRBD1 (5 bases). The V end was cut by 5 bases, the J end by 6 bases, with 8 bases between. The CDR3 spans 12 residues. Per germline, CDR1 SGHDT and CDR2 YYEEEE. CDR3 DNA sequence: TGTGCCAGCAGTTCAGGGTCCGGGGAGCTGTTTTTT. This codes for CASSSGSGELFF.

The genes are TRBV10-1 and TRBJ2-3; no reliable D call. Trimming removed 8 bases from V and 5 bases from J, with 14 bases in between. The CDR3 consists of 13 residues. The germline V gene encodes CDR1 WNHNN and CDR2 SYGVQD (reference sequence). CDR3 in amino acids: CASAEQPRDTQYF. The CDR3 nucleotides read TGCGCCAGCGCCGAACAACCCAGAGATACGCAGTATTTT.

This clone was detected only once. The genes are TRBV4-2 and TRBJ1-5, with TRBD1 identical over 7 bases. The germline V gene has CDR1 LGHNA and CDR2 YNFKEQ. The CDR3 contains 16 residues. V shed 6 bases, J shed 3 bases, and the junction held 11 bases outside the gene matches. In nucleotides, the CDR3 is TGTGCCAGCAGTTTTGGAGACAGGGCCGACAATCAGCCCCAGCATTTT. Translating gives CASSFGDRADNQPQHF.

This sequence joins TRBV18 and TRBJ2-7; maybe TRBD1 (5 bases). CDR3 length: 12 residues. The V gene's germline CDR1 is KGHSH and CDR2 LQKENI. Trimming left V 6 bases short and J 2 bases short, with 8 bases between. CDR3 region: CASSPTAYEQYF. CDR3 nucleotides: TGTGCCAGCTCGCCGACAGCCTACGAGCAGTACTTC.

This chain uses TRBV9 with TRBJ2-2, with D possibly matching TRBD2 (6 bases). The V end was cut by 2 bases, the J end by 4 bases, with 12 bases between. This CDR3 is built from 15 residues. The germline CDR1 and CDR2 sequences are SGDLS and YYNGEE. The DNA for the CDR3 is TGTGCCAGCAGCGTTGGGGGAGGTAGCACCGGGGAGCTGTTTTTT. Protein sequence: CASSVGGGSTGELFF.

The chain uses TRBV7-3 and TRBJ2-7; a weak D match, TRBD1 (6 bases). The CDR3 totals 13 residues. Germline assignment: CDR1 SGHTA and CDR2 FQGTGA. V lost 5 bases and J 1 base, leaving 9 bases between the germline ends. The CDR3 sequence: CASSQGQSYEQYF. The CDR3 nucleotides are TGTGCCAGCAGCCAAGGACAGTCCTACGAGCAGTACTTC.

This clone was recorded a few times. CDR3 bases: TGTGCCAGCAGTGACGCCGGGACACCGGGTGGTGAGCAGTTCTTC. Translating it yields CASSDAGTPGGEQFF. The chain joins TRBV6-1 to TRBJ2-1, with D possibly being TRBD1 (6 bases). The V end was cut by 3 bases, the J end by 9 bases, with 18 bases between. The length of the CDR3 is 15 residues. The germline V gene has CDR1 MNHNS and CDR2 SASEGT.